The 16 T cell receptor beta chains below were found in one sample sequenced in a study of blood T cell repertoires in COVID-19. Libraries were prepared by immunoSEQ multiplex PCR; TCRdb keeps only in-frame clonotypes and omits some of them. Counted here are over 200,000 clones, roughly 83% occurring once; the ten biggest clones make up roughly 27%. The sequenced sample consisted of peripheral blood. Source of these receptors: a man between 35 and 55 years old with acute or convalescent COVID-19.

The J gene is TRBJ2-7, the V gene TRBV9; 7 bases match TRBD2. There are 14 residues in the CDR3. From germline, CDR1 is SGDLS and CDR2 YYNGEE. J gave up 4 bases and V 7 bases, and 11 bases lay outside the gene matches. The CDR3 nucleotides are TGTGCCAGCTCCCCGGGGGAGGGCCTATACGAGCAGTACTTC. The encoded protein is CASSPGEGLYEQYF.

This clone was counted a single time. The chain couples TRBV5-6 to TRBJ1-2; 8 bases match TRBD1. In germline, CDR1 is SGHDT, CDR2 YYEEEE. The ends lost 2 bases at V and 3 bases at J; junction bases unmatched: 6. The CDR3 consists of 15 residues. In DNA form, the CDR3 reads TGTGCCAGCAGCTTAGGGGACAGGTACTACTATGGCTACACCTTC. It translates to CASSLGDRYYYGYTF.

The chain has TRBV27 and TRBJ1-2; 9 bases are shared with TRBD1. The CDR3 extends over 15 amino acids. V shed 4 bases, J shed 4 bases, and the junction held 7 bases outside the gene matches. Germline V gene data show CDR1 as MNHEY and CDR2 as SMNVEV (reference sequence). The CDR3 nucleotides read TGTGCCAGCAGTTACACAGGGGGCACATTCTATGGCTACACCTTC. Its translation is CASSYTGGTFYGYTF.

Only one count was recorded for this clone. This chain uses TRBV30 with TRBJ1-1, with TRBD1 matching over 8 bases. CDR1 is GTSNPN, CDR2 SVGIG, per germline (reference sequence). The CDR3 sequence is 13 residues long. The trim removed 3 bases at V and 7 bases at J, leaving 7 bases unmatched. The CDR3 region has the DNA TGTGCCTGGAGGGAGACAGGGGAGGTTGAAGCTTTCTTT. This encodes CAWRETGEVEAFF.

This clone was detected once. The chain carries TRBV7-2 and TRBJ2-7; weak D call: TRBD2 (7 bases). There are 14 residues in the CDR3. The ends were cut back, 2 bases at V and 5 bases at J, with 13 bases in the middle. Germline lookup yields CDR1 SGHTA and CDR2 FQGNSA. CDR3 sequence reads: CASSLRGGIDEQYF. Written as DNA, the CDR3 is TGTGCCAGCAGCTTAAGGGGGGGCATCGACGAGCAGTACTTC.

J is TRBJ2-7 and V is TRBV3-1 (or the pseudogene TRBV3-2), with 8 nucleotides matching TRBD2. After removal of 3 bases from V and 0 bases from J, the junction contained 4 bases not matched to a gene. This CDR3 has 15 residues. Per germline, CDR1 LGHDT and CDR2 YNNKEL (reference sequence). CDR3 sequence reads: CASSQRGANSYEQYF. CDR3 DNA sequence: TGTGCCAGCAGCCAGCGGGGGGCGAACTCCTACGAGCAGTACTTC.

The chain joins TRBV12-3 or TRBV12-4 to TRBJ1-1; D is unresolved. The CDR3 contains 11 residues. With 2 bases removed from V and 11 bases from J, the gap between germline ends came to 9 bases. The CDR3 is CASSLPGGAFF. The CDR3 coding sequence is TGTGCCAGCAGTTTACCCGGCGGCGCTTTCTTT.

This chain joins TRBV7-8 and TRBJ2-7, with 10 bases matching TRBD1. The CDR3 is 16 residues long. V lost 3 bases to trimming and J lost 0 bases; unmatched junction nucleotides: 5. Germline assignment: CDR1 SGHVS and CDR2 FQNEAQ. CDR3 nucleotide sequence: TGTGCCAGCAGCTTGGACAGGGGGGGGCCCTCCTACGAGCAGTACTTC. It yields the protein CASSLDRGGPSYEQYF. Full variable domain (rest looked up from reference TRBV7-8 and TRBJ2-7): GAGVSQSPRYKVAKRGQDVALRCDPISGHVSLFWYQQALGQGPEFLTYFQNEAQLDKSGLPSDRFFAERPEGSVSTLKIQRTQQEDSAVYLCASSLDRGGPSYEQYFGPGTRLTVT.

This chain uses TRBV27 with TRBJ2-2, with D possibly TRBD2 on 7 matching bases. Between the trimmed V and J ends, which lost 3 bases and 7 bases, there was a span of 18 bases. Germline V gives CDR1 MNHEY, CDR2 SMNVEV (reference sequence). The CDR3 is 16 amino acids. CDR3 protein: CASSFYREGGSGELFF. The CDR3 region has the DNA TGTGCCAGCAGTTTTTACAGGGAGGGGGGGAGCGGGGAGCTGTTTTTT.

In the case of this clone: A read error may produce the germline difference seen at one junction end. The genes are TRBV5-1 and TRBJ2-7; tentatively, D is TRBD1 (7 bases). Per the germline V gene, CDR1 is SGHRS and CDR2 is YFSETQ. The CDR3 length is 15 residues. CDR3 sequence (DNA): TGCGCCAGCAGTTTGGAGGGGGCTAGAGGTCACGAGCAGTACTTC. It yields the protein CASSLEGARGHEQYF.

This chain links TRBV19 with TRBJ1-2, with D unresolved. The CDR3 is 12 amino acids. Germline-derived CDR1 and CDR2 are LNHDA and SQIVND (reference sequence). V was pared by 2 bases and J by 4 bases, with 5 bases between. CDR3: CASSITGYGYTF. In DNA, the CDR3 is TGTGCCAGTAGTATAACTGGCTATGGCTACACCTTC.

V gene TRBV4-3 combines with J gene TRBJ2-5, with 7 bases lining up with TRBD1. The CDR3 runs 14 residues. V lost 1 base and J lost 4; bases outside the gene matches: 3. The germline V gene encodes CDR1 LGHNA and CDR2 YSLEER. For the CDR3, the DNA is TGCGCCAGCAGCCAAGGACACAGGGGAGAGACCCAGTACTTC. Its translation: CASSQGHRGETQYF.

The rearrangement links TRBV6-5 to TRBJ1-1; D unclear. The germline CDR1 and CDR2 sequences are MNHEY and SVGAGI. Deletions cut 2 bases from V and 1 base from J, with 8 bases between. This CDR3 contains 14 residues. The chain's CDR3 is CASSYGRENTEAFF. For the CDR3, the DNA is TGTGCCAGCAGTTACGGTCGGGAGAACACTGAAGCTTTCTTT.

The chain's CDR3 is CASSLDGRTGGNEQFF. The CDR3 bases are TGCGCCAGCAGCTTGGATGGACGGACAGGGGGCAATGAGCAGTTCTTC. The chain combines TRBV5-1 with TRBJ2-1, with 10 bases fitting TRBD1. This CDR3 is built from 16 residues. Germline V gene sequence: CDR1 SGHRS, CDR2 YFSETQ. With V trimmed by 0 bases and J by 6 bases, 6 bases remained unmatched.

The J gene is TRBJ2-7, the V gene TRBV7-9; a possible D gene is TRBD2 (5 bases). With 4 bases removed from V and 3 bases from J, the gap between germline ends came to 7 bases. Germline loops: CDR1 SEHNR, CDR2 FQNEAQ (reference sequence). The CDR3 sequence is 12 residues long. The CDR3: CASSSSGYEQYF. CDR3 nucleotides: TGTGCCAGCAGCTCCAGCGGCTACGAGCAGTACTTC.

The chain has TRBV6-4 and TRBJ2-2; 7 nucleotides align to TRBD1. V shed 5 bases and J 8 bases; nucleotides not matched to a gene: 8. From germline, CDR1 is MRHNA and CDR2 SNTAGT. The CDR3 runs to 14 residues. CDR3 sequence reads: CASSTRTGTGELFF. CDR3 sequence (DNA): TGTGCCAGCAGTACACGGACAGGAACTGGGGAGCTGTTTTTT.